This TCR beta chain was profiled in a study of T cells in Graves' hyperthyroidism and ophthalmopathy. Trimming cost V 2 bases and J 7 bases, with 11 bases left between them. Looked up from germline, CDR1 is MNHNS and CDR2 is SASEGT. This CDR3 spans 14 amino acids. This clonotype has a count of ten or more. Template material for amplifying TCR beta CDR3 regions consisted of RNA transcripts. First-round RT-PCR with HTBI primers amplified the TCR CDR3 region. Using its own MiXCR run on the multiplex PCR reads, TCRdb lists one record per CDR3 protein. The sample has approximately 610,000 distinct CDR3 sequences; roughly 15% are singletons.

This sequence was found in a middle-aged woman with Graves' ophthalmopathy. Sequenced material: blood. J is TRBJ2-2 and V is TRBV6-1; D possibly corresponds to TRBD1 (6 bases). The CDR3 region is CASSEWAGDGELFF. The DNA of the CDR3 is TGTGCCAGCAGTGAATGGGCAGGGGACGGGGAGCTGTTTTTT.